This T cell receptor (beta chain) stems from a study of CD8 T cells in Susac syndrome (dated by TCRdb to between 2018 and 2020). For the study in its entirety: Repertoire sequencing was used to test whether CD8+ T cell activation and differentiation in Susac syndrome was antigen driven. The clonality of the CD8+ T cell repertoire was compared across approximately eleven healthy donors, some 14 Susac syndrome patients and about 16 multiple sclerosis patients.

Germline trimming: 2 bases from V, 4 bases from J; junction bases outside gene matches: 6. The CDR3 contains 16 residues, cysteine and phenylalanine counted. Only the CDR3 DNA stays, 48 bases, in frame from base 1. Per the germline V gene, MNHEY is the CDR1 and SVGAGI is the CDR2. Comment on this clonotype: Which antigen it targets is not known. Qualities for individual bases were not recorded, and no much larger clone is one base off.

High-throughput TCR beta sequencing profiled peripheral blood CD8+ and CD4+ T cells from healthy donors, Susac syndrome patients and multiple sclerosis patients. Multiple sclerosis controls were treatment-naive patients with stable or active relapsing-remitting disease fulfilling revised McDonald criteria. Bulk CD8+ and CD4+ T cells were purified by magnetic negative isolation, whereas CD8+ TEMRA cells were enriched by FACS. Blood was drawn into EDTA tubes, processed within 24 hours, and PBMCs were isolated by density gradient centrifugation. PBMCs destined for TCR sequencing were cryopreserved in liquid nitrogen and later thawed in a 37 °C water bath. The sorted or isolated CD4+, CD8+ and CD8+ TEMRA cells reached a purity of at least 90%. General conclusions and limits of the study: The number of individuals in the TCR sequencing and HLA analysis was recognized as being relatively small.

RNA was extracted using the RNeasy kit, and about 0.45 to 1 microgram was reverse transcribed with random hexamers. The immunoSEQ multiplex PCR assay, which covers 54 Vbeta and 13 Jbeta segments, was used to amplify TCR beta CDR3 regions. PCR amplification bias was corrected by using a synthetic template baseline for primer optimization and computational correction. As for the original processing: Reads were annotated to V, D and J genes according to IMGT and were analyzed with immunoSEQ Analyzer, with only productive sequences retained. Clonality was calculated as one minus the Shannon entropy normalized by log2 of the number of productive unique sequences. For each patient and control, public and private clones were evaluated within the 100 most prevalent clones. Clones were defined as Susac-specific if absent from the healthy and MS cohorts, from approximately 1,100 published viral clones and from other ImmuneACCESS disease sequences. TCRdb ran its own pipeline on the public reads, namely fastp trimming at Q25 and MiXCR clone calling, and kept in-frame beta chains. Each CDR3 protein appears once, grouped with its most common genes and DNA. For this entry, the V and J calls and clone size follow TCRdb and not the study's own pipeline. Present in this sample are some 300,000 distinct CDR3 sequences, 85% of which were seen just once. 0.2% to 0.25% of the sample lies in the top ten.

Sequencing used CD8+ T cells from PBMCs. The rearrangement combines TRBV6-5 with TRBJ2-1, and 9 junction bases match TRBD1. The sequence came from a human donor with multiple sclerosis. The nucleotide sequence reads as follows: TGTGCCAGCAGTTACGTATCGGGACAGGGTTACAATGAGCAGTTCTTC. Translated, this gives CASSYVSGQGYNEQFF.